This T cell receptor (beta chain) was documented in a study of blood T cell repertoires in COVID-19. At the level of the study: T cells, B-cell-depleted T cells, or PBMCs supplied cDNA or gDNA.

Authors' methods: Quantification of nucleated cells was approximated via reference gene primer amplification. Only in-frame clones appear in the TCRdb table, and some are missing; sequencing was by immunoSEQ multiplex PCR. The DNA was the basis for D and trimming; V, J and clone size are from that table. Among over 100,000 clones listed, approximately 85% were seen once. J gave up 0 bases and V 6 bases, and 13 bases lay outside the gene matches. CDR3 length: 16 amino acids. In germline, CDR1 is SQVTM, CDR2 ANQGSEA. The specimen was peripheral blood. This rearrangement joins TRBV29-1 to TRBJ2-7; 8 bases map to TRBD2. The TCR originated in a man aged 35-49 years with acute or convalescent COVID-19. The CDR3 loop reads CSVGGGPNSPSYEQYF. The CDR3 nucleotides read TGCAGCGTCGGGGGGGGTCCGAACAGTCCCTCCTACGAGCAGTACTTC.